The 13 T cell receptor beta chains below all came from one sample that was sequenced in a study of OX40 agonist ivuxolimab in advanced cancers. The table came from immunoSEQ multiplex PCR; TCRdb's copy has only in-frame clones and leaves some out. The table shows 90,000 or so clones, with about 93% occurring only once. The material sequenced was CD4+ or CD8+ T cells sorted from blood, taken in a trial of the OX40 agonist ivuxolimab. The receptors here all came from an adult with an advanced solid tumor such as melanoma, head and neck, liver or kidney cancer.

The chain recombines TRBV9 with TRBJ1-3, with TRBD1 matching 7 bases. CDR3 length: 15 amino acids. Trimming took 4 bases from V and 2 from J; bases not matched to a gene: 6. Germline-derived CDR1 and CDR2 are SGDLS and YYNGEE. CDR3 nucleotides: TGTGCCAGCAGCCCAGGGGGGGCCGCTGGAAACACCATATATTTT. Amino acids: CASSPGGAAGNTIYF.

The V and J genes are TRBV11-3 and TRBJ2-1, with 8 bases lining up with TRBD1. The germline V gene has CDR1 SGHNT and CDR2 YENEEA. The CDR3 totals 15 residues. With 5 bases clipped from V and 2 bases from J, the junction kept 5 bases outside the gene matches. The CDR3 sequence is CASSPDRGPYNEQFF. Here the CDR3 DNA reads TGTGCCAGCAGCCCTGACAGGGGCCCCTACAATGAGCAGTTCTTC.

This clone was counted a single time. Other DNA sequences in this specimen translate into the identical CDR3. V is TRBV18 and J is TRBJ2-7; D remains unclear. This CDR3 contains 12 residues. Germline values: CDR1 KGHSH, CDR2 LQKENI. Trimming cost V 6 bases and J 0 bases, with 6 bases left between them. In nucleotides, the CDR3 is TGTGCCAGCTCCCCCAGCTCCTACGAGCAGTACTTC. It translates to CASSPSSYEQYF.

The chain recombines TRBV7-3 with TRBJ2-3, with TRBD1 identical over 9 bases. V shed 4 bases, J shed 5 bases, and the junction held 4 bases outside the gene matches. The CDR3 loop spans 14 amino acids. The germline V gene has CDR1 SGHTA and CDR2 FQGTGA. The CDR3 loop reads CASSSGTGRDTQYF. CDR3 coding DNA: TGTGCCAGCAGCTCCGGGACAGGGAGAGATACGCAGTATTTT.

The gene calls are TRBV30 and TRBJ1-4, with unresolved D. The CDR3 contains 10 residues. The V gene's germline CDR1 is GTSNPN and CDR2 SVGIG (reference sequence). V lost 6 bases and J 8 bases, leaving 7 bases between the germline ends. The CDR3 region has the DNA TGTGCCTGTTCGGAAGAAAAACTGTTTTTT. Amino acids: CACSEEKLFF.

This clone was seen only once. The V gene is TRBV7-2, the J gene TRBJ2-1; 15 bases are a match to TRBD2. This CDR3 contains 16 residues. V lost 1 base and J lost 7; bases outside the gene matches: 2. Germline CDR1 SGHTA, CDR2 FQGNSA. CDR3 residues: CASSLVGLAGGNEQFF. CDR3 coding DNA: TGTGCCAGCAGCTTAGTGGGACTAGCGGGAGGAAATGAGCAGTTCTTC.

The chain links TRBV6-6 to TRBJ1-2; 7 nucleotides match TRBD1. The V gene end was trimmed by 7 bases and the J gene end by 8 bases; junction bases not matched to a gene: 13. CDR3 length: 14 residues. Germline V gene data show CDR1 as MNHNY and CDR2 as SVGAGI (reference sequence). In DNA form, the CDR3 reads TGTGCCAGCATCTTAATTCAGGGGGTTGGGGGCTACACCTTC. Amino acids: CASILIQGVGGYTF.

The gene calls are TRBV29-1 and TRBJ1-3, with 8 nucleotides matching TRBD1. J gave up 4 bases and V 7 bases, and 12 bases lay outside the gene matches. In germline, CDR1 is SQVTM, CDR2 ANQGSEA. This CDR3 region has 15 residues. The chain's CDR3 is CSGGTGQLLGNTIYF. CDR3 in DNA: TGCAGCGGTGGGACAGGTCAGCTTCTGGGAAACACCATATATTTT.

The chain is built from TRBV19 and TRBJ2-7; 9 bases are shared with TRBD2. This CDR3 spans 16 amino acids. CDR1 is LNHDA and CDR2 is SQIVND in the germline V gene (reference sequence). With 5 bases clipped from V and 2 bases from J, the junction kept 10 bases outside the gene matches. The CDR3 coding sequence is TGTGCCAGTAGTGAACAGATAGGACTAGCGCCCTACGAGCAGTACTTC. It codes for CASSEQIGLAPYEQYF. Full variable domain (missing parts from reference TRBV19 and TRBJ2-7): DGGITQSPKYLFRKEGQNVTLSCEQNLNHDAMYWYRQDPGQGLRLIYYSQIVNDFQKGDIAEGYSVSREKKESFPLTVTSAQKNPTAFYLCASSEQIGLAPYEQYFGPGTRLTVT.

The chain uses TRBV5-1 and TRBJ2-7; 10 bases agree with TRBD2. The CDR3 runs 14 residues. Germline CDR1 reads SGHRS; CDR2 reads YFSETQ. V was pared by 4 bases and J by 7 bases, with 8 bases of the junction left unmatched. This chain's CDR3 is CASSQIAGGWEQYF. CDR3 DNA: TGCGCCAGCAGCCAAATAGCGGGAGGATGGGAGCAGTACTTC.

This clone was seen a few times. The chain combines TRBV11-2 with TRBJ2-5, with a tentative D call TRBD2 (5 bases). The CDR3 runs to 17 residues. CDR1 and CDR2 (germline): SGHAT, FQNNGV. V was trimmed by 3 bases and J by 3 bases, leaving 20 bases between them. Here the CDR3 DNA reads TGTGCCAGCAGCTTGAAGCGGAGGCAGGATATTAAAGAGACCCAGTACTTC. Protein sequence: CASSLKRRQDIKETQYF.

This clone showed up just a few times. The chain couples TRBV20-1 to TRBJ1-2; no clear D gene. The CDR3 sequence is 11 residues long. V dropped 2 bases and J dropped 9 bases, with 10 bases sitting between them. Germline V gene data show CDR1 as DFQATT and CDR2 as SNEGSKA (reference sequence). CDR3 amino acids: CSARLPPSYTF. The CDR3 region has the DNA TGCAGTGCTAGACTCCCCCCCAGCTACACCTTC.

This chain joins TRBV5-6 and TRBJ1-5; a possible D gene is TRBD1 (5 bases). CDR1 is SGHDT, CDR2 YYEEEE, per germline. CDR3 length: 16 residues. Trimming cost V 3 bases and J 4 bases, with 17 bases left between them. The CDR3 DNA reads TGTGCCAGCAGCTGGGGGGGACCTCTGGGGAATCAGCCCCAGCATTTT. This translates into CASSWGGPLGNQPQHF. Using reference TRBV5-6 and TRBJ1-5 for the parts outside the CDR3, the full variable domain is DAGVTQSPTHLIKTRGQQVTLRCSPKSGHDTVSWYQQALGQGPQFIFQYYEEEERQRGNFPDRFSGHQFPNYSSELNVNALLLGDSALYLCASSWGGPLGNQPQHFGDGTRLSIL.